This T cell receptor beta chain stems from a study of shared clonotypes between healthy human individuals. The study's findings and limits: Few donors limited the genetic and exposure-history diversity represented.

Trimming shortened V by 0 bases and J by 6 bases, and 17 bases separated the two germline ends. Per germline, CDR1 MGHRA and CDR2 YSYEKL. The CDR3 sequence is 16 residues long. Donors comprised only Caucasian adults living in Nashville, Tennessee. Researchers partitioned CD4+ cells into CD45RA+ naive and CD45RA-negative memory subsets. Comments on this clone: Its target is not known.

In the study's own analysis: Filtering differed for immunoSEQ, which gave only junction sequences without quality scores. Clones were sequenced by immunoSEQ multiplex PCR, and TCRdb holds only the in-frame ones, with some missing. Clone size and V and J calls were adopted from that table, with D and trimming inferred from the DNA. Counted here are 2 million to 2.5 million clones, under 97% occurring once; the ten biggest clones make up 0.13%. V usage is TRBV4-1 and J usage is TRBJ2-5; tentative D call: TRBD2 (7 bases). What was sequenced was naive CD4+ T cells sorted from blood. Indicated subset: CD45RA+ positively selected. The sequence was collected from a man in his late teens or twenties in good health. The CDR3 sequence: CASSQDLVGGRKTQYF. CDR3 nucleotides: TGCGCCAGCAGCCAAGATCTGGTGGGGGGGCGGAAGACCCAGTACTTC.